This TCR beta chain was retrieved from a study of CXCR3-negative and CXCR3-positive naive CD8 T cells. Germline lookup yields CDR1 MNHEY and CDR2 SVGEGT. The CDR3 runs to 15 residues. Libraries were UMI-labeled 5' RACE TRB cDNA. TCRdb reprocessed the 5' RACE reads, with one entry per CDR3 protein and no DNA. Its table lists about 43,000 distinct CDR3 sequences. Source material: memory CD8+ T cells from blood. This clonotype was sampled from a human donor in good health. Some clones in this sample may be carry-over from other donors' samples. The V gene is TRBV6-2 or TRBV6-3, the J gene TRBJ2-3; the TCRdb call, TRBD1, lacks DNA for checking. The CDR3 protein is CASSYVPGESDTQYF.